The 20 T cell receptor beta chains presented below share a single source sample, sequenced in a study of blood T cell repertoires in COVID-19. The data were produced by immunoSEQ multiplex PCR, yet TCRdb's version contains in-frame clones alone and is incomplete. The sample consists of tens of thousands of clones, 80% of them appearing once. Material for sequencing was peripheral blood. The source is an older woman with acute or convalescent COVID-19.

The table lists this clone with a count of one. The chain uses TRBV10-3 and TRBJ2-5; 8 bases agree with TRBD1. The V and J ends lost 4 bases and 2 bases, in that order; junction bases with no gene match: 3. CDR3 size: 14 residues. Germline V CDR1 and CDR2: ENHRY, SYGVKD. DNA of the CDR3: TGTGCCATCAGTGGGGACAGGCAACAAGAGACCCAGTACTTC. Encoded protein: CAISGDRQQETQYF.

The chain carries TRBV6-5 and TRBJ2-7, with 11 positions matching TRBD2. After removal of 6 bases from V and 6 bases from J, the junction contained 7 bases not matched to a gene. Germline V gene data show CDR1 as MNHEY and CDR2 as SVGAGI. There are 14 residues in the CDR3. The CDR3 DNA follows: TGTGCCAGCAGGGCCGGGACTAGCGGCGCCGAGCAGTACTTC. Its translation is CASRAGTSGAEQYF.

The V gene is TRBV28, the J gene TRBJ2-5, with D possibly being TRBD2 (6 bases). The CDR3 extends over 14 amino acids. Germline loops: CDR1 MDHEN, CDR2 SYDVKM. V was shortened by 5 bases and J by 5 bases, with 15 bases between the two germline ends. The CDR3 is CASSPSWGLETQYF. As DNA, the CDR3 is TGTGCCAGCAGTCCCTCCTGGGGACTGGAGACCCAGTACTTC. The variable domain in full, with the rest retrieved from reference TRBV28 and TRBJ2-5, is DVKVTQSSRYLVKRTGEKVFLECVQDMDHENMFWYRQDPGLGLRLIYFSYDVKMKEKGDIPEGYSVSREKKERFSLILESASTNQTSMYLCASSPSWGLETQYFGPGTRLLVL.

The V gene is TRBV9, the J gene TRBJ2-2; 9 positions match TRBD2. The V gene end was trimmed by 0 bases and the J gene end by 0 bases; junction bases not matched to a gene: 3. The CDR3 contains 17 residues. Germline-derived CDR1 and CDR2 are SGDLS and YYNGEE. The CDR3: CASSVEVAGANTGELFF. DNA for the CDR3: TGTGCCAGCAGCGTAGAGGTAGCGGGGGCGAACACCGGGGAGCTGTTTTTT. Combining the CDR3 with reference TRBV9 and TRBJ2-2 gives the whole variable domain DSGVTQTPKHLITATGQRVTLRCSPRSGDLSVYWYQQSLDQGLQFLIQYYNGEERAKGNILERFSAQQFPDLHSELNLSSLELGDSALYFCASSVEVAGANTGELFFGEGSRLTVL.

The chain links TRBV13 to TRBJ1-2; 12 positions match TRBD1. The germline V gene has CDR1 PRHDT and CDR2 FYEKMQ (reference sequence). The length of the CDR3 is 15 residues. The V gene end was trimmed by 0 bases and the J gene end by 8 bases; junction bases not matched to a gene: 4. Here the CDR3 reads CASSLGGTGGQGYTF. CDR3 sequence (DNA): TGTGCCAGCAGCTTAGGTGGGACAGGGGGCCAAGGCTACACCTTC.

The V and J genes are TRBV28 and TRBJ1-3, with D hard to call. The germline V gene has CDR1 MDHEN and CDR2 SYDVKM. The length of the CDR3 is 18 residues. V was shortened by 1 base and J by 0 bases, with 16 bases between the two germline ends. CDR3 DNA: TGTGCCAGCAGTTTATTACCCTTATTGAGTAGCTCTGGAAACACCATATATTTT. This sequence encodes CASSLLPLLSSSGNTIYF.

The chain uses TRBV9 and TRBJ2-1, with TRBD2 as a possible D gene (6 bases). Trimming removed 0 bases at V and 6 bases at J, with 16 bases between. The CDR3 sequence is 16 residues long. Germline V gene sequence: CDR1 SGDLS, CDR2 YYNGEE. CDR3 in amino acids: CASSVGTSSATNEQFF. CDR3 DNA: TGTGCCAGCAGCGTAGGTACCTCTAGCGCAACCAATGAGCAGTTCTTC.

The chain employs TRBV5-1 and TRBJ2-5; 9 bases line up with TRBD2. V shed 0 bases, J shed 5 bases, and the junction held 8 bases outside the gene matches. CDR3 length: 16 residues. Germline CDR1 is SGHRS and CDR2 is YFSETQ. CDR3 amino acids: CASSLDGRAGGETQYF. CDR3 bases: TGCGCCAGCAGCTTGGATGGCAGGGCGGGAGGGGAGACCCAGTACTTC. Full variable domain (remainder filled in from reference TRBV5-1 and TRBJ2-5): KAGVTQTPRYLIKTRGQQVTLSCSPISGHRSVSWYQQTPGQGLQFLFEYFSETQRNKGNFPGRFSGRQFSNSRSEMNVSTLELGDSALYLCASSLDGRAGGETQYFGPGTRLLVL.

The CDR3 protein is CASRDGGAGQPQHF. The CDR3 DNA reads TGTGCCAGCCGTGACGGGGGGGCGGGTCAGCCCCAGCATTTT. The chain joins TRBV27 to TRBJ1-5; possible D gene TRBD1, 6 bases. CDR3 length: 14 residues. Deletions cut 8 bases from V and 6 bases from J, with 17 bases between. The germline gives CDR1 MNHEY, CDR2 SMNVEV (reference sequence).

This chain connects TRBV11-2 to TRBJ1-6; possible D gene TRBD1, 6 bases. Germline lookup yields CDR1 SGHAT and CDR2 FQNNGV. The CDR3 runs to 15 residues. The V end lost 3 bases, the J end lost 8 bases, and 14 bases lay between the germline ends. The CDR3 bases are TGTGCCAGCAGCTTCAATAGGGGGTTTGATTCACCCCTCCACTTT. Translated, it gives CASSFNRGFDSPLHF.

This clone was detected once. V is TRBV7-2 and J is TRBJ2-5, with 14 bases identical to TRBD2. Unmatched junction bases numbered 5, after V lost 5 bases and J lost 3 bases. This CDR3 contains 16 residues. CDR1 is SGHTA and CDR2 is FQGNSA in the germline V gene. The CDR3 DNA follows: TGTGCCAGCAGCCCCCTGGGACTAGCGGGGGAAGAGACCCAGTACTTC. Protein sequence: CASSPLGLAGEETQYF.

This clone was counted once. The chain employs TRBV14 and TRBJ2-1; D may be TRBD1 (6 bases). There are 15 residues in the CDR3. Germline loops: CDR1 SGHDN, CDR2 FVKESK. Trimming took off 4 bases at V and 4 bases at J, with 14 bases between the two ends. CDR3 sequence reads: CASSLGHPSYNEQFF. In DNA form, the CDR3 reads TGTGCCAGCAGCCTGGGACATCCCTCATACAATGAGCAGTTCTTC. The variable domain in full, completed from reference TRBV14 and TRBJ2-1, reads EAGVTQFPSHSVIEKGQTVTLRCDPISGHDNLYWYRRVMGKEIKFLLHFVKESKQDESGMPNNRFLAERTGGTYSTLKVQPAELEDSGVYFCASSLGHPSYNEQFFGPGTRLTVL.

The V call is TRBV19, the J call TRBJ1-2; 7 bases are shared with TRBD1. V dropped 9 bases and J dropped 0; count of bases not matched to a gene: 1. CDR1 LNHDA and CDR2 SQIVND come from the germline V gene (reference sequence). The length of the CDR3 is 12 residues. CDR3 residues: CASQGANYGYTF. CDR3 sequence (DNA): TGTGCCAGCCAGGGGGCTAACTATGGCTACACCTTC.

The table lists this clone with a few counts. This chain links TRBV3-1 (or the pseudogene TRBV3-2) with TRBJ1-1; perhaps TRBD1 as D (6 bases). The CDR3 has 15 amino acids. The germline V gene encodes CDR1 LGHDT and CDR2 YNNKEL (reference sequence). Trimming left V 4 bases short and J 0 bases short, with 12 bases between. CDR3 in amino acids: CASSPPGQLNTEAFF. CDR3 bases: TGTGCCAGCAGCCCCCCCGGACAGTTGAACACTGAAGCTTTCTTT.

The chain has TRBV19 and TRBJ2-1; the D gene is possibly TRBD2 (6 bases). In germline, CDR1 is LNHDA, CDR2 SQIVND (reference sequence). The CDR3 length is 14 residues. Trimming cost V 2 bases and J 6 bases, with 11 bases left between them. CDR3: CASSIIVGGNEQFF. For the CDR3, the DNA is TGTGCCAGTAGTATAATAGTCGGGGGCAATGAGCAGTTCTTC.

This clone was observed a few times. For the CDR3, the DNA is TGTGCCAGCAGGGGGACACCGGTCAATGAGCAGTTCTTC. It encodes CASRGTPVNEQFF. V gene TRBV2 combines with J gene TRBJ2-1; possible D gene TRBD1, 6 bases. Per the germline V gene, CDR1 is SNHLY and CDR2 is FYNNEI. V lost 6 bases and J 6 bases, leaving 12 bases between the germline ends. There are 13 residues in the CDR3.

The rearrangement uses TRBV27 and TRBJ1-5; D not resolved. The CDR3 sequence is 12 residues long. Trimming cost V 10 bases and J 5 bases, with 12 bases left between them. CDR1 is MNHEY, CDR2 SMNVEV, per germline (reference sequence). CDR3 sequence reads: CATGLFYQPQHF. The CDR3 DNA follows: TGTGCCACGGGTCTATTTTATCAGCCCCAGCATTTT.

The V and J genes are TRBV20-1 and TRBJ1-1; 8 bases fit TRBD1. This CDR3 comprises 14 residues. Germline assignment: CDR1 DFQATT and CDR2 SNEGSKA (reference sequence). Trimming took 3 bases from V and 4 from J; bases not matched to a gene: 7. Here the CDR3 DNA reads TGCAGTGCTAGTCCTTCAGGGGGCGGCACTGAAGCTTTCTTT. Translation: CSASPSGGGTEAFF.

The CDR3 loop is CASSSLALSSYNEQFF. Here the CDR3 DNA reads TGTGCCAGCAGTTCTCTAGCTTTGAGCTCCTACAATGAGCAGTTCTTC. V gene TRBV6-5 combines with J gene TRBJ2-1, with D possibly being TRBD2 (5 bases). Germline V lookup: CDR1 MNHEY, CDR2 SVGAGI. This CDR3 has 16 amino acids. Trimming stripped 4 bases from V and 0 bases from J, with 13 bases between.

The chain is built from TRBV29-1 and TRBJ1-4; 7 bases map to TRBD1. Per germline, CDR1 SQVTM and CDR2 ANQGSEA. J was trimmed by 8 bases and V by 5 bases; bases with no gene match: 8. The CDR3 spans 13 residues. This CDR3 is CSVLRQGREKLFF. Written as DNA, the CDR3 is TGCAGCGTTCTAAGACAGGGTCGGGAAAAACTGTTTTTT. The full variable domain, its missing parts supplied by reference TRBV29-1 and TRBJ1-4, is SAVISQKPSRDICQRGTSLTIQCQVDSQVTMMFWYRQQPGQSLTLIATANQGSEATYESGFVIDKFPISRPNLTFSTLTVSNMSPEDSSIYLCSVLRQGREKLFFGSGTQLSVL.